What follows is one T cell receptor (beta chain) and its context. The data are from a study of blood T cell repertoires in COVID-19. Study information: Samples representing acute and convalescent COVID-19 were sourced from the United States, Italy and Spain.

This CDR3 is built from 14 residues. Germline loops: CDR1 MNHEY, CDR2 SVGAGI. V was trimmed by 2 bases and J by 4 bases, leaving 11 bases between them. Participants were aged 18 to 89 years from 20 to 30 US areas. Cohort allocation depended upon clinical history that participants reported. Donors of Cohort 3 who recovered were those that had two negative PCRs, clearance, or symptom resolution. Repertoires were generated with immunoSEQ multiplex PCR, while TCRdb's copy carries only in-frame clones and drops some. The sample records some 140,000 clones, around 83% being singletons. The TCR comes from a man younger than 45 who had recovered from COVID-19. The chain links TRBV6-5 to TRBJ1-1; a weak D match, TRBD1 (5 bases). The sequencing input was PBMCs or T cells enriched from blood (not recorded which). CDR3 residues: CASSYQGEGTEAFF. The CDR3, as DNA: TGTGCCAGCAGTTACCAAGGGGAGGGCACTGAAGCTTTCTTT.